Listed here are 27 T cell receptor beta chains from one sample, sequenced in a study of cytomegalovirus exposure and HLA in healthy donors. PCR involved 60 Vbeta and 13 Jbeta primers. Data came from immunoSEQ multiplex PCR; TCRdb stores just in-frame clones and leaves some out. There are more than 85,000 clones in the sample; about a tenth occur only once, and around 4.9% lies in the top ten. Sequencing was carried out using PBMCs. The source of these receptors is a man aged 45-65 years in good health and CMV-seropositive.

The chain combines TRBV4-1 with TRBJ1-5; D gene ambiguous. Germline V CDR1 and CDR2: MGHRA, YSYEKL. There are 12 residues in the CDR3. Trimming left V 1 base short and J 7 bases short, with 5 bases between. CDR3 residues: CASSQGGQPQHF. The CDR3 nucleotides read TGCGCCAGCAGCCAAGGAGGCCAGCCCCAGCATTTT.

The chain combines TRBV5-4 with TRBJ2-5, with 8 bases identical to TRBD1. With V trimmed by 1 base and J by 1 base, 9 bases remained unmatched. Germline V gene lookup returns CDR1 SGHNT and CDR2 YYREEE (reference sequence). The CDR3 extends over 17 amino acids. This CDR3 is CASSLKLGQGLQETQYF. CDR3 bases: TGTGCCAGCAGCTTGAAGCTCGGACAGGGCCTCCAAGAGACCCAGTACTTC.

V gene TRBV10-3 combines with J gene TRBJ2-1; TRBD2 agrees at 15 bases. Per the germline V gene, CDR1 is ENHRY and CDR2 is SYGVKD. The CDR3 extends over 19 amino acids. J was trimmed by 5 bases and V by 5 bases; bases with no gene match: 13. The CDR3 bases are TGTGCCATCAGTCCGGGACTAGCGGGAGGCTCCCTTTCCCACAATGAGCAGTTCTTC. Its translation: CAISPGLAGGSLSHNEQFF.

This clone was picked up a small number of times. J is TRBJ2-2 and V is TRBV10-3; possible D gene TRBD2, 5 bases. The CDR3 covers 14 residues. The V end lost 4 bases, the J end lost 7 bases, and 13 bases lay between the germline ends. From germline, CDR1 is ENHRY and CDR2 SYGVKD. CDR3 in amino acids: CAISGGQGGGELFF. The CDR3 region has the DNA TGTGCCATCAGTGGAGGGCAAGGTGGCGGGGAGCTGTTTTTT.

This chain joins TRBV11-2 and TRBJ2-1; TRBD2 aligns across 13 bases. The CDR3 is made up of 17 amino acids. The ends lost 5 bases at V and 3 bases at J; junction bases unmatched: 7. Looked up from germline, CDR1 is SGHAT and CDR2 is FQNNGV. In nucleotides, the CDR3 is TGTGCCAGCAGCCGAGGGACTAGCGGGATATTCTACAATGAGCAGTTCTTC. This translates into CASSRGTSGIFYNEQFF.

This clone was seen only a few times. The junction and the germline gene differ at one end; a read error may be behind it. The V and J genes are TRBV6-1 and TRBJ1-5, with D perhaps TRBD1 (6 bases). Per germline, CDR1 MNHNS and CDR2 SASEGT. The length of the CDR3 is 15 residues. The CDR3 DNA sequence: TGTGCCAGCATGAGTCGGGACAAACTCCGGCAGCCCCAGCAGTTT. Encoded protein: CASMSRDKLRQPQQF.

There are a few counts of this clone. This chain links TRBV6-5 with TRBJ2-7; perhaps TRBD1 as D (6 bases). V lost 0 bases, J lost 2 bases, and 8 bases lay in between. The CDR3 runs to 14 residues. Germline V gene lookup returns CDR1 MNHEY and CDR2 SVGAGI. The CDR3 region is CASSYSAGAYEQYF. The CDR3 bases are TGTGCCAGCAGTTACTCTGCAGGGGCCTACGAGCAGTACTTC.

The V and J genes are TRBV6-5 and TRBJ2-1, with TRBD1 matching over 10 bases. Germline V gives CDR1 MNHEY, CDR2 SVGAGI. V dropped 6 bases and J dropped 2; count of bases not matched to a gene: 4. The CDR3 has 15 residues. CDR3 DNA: TGTGCCAGCAGCCCCGACAGGGGGCCCTACAATGAGCAGTTCTTC. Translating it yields CASSPDRGPYNEQFF.

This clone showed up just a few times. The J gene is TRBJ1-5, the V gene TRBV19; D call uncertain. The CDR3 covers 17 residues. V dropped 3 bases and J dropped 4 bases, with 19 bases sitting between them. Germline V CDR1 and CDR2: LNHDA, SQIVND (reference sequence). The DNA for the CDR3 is TGTGCCAGTAGTATGAGGGTGGGCAGACTGCTGAATCAGCCCCAGCATTTT. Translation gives CASSMRVGRLLNQPQHF.

The CDR3 DNA sequence: TGTGCCAGCAGCTTGGACAGGGGGCCCAGACTTAACGAGCAGTACTTC. This encodes CASSLDRGPRLNEQYF. V and J are TRBV5-6 and TRBJ2-5, with 9 nucleotides matching TRBD1. The assigned J gene may be wrong: the sequence end matches TRBJ2-7 better. Per germline, CDR1 SGHDT and CDR2 YYEEEE. The CDR3 has 16 residues.

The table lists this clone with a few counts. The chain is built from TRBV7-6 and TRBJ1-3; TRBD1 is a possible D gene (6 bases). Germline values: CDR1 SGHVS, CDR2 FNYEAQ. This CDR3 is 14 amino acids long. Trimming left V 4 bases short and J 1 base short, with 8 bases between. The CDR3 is CASSSTGSGNTIYF. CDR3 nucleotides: TGTGCCAGCAGCTCGACAGGTTCTGGAAACACCATATATTTT.

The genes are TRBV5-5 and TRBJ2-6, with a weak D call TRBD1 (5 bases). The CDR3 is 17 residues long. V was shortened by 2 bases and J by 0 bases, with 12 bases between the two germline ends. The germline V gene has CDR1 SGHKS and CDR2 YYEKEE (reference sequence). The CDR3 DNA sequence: TGTGCCAGCAGCTTCCTTCCCGACAGCTCTGGGGCCAACGTCCTGACTTTC. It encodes CASSFLPDSSGANVLTF.

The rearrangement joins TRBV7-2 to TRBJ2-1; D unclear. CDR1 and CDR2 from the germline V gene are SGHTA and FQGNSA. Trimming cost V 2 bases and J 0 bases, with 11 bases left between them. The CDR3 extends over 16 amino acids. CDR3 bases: TGTGCCAGCAGCTTAAGAGCCCTGAGCTCCTACAATGAGCAGTTCTTC. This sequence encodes CASSLRALSSYNEQFF.

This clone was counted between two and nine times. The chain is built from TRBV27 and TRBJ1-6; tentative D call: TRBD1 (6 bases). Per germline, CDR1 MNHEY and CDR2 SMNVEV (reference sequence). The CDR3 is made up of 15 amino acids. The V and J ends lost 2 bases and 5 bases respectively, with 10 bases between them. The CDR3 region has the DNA TGTGCCAGCAGTTTAGTACAGGGACATAATTCACCCCTCCACTTT. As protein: CASSLVQGHNSPLHF.

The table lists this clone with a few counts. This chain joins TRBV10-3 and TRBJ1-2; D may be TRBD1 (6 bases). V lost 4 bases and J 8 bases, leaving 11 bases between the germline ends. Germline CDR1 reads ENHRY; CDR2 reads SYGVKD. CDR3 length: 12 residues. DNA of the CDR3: TGTGCCATCAGTGTACAGGGAATCGGCTACACCTTC. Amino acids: CAISVQGIGYTF.

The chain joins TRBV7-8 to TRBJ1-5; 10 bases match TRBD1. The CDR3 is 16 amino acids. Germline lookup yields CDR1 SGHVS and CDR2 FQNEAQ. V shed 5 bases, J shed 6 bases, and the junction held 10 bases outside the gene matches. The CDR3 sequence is CASSGGGTGAGQPQHF. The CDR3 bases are TGTGCCAGCAGCGGGGGGGGGACAGGGGCGGGTCAGCCCCAGCATTTT.

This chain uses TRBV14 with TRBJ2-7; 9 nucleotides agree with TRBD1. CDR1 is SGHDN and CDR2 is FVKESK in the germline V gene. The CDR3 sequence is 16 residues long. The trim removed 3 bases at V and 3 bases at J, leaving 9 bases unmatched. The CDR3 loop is CASSHSGQGRLYEQYF. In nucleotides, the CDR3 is TGTGCCAGCAGCCATTCGGGACAGGGTCGACTCTACGAGCAGTACTTC. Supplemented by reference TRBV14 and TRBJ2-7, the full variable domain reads EAGVTQFPSHSVIEKGQTVTLRCDPISGHDNLYWYRRVMGKEIKFLLHFVKESKQDESGMPNNRFLAERTGGTYSTLKVQPAELEDSGVYFCASSHSGQGRLYEQYFGPGTRLTVT.

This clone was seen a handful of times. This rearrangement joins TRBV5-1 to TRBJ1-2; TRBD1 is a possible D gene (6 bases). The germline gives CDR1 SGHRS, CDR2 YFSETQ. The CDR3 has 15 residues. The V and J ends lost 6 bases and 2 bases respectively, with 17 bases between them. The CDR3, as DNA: TGCGCCAGCATCGTCCAACCCGGGACAAACTATGGCTACACCTTC. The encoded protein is CASIVQPGTNYGYTF. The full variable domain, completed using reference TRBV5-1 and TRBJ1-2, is KAGVTQTPRYLIKTRGQQVTLSCSPISGHRSVSWYQQTPGQGLQFLFEYFSETQRNKGNFPGRFSGRQFSNSRSEMNVSTLELGDSALYLCASIVQPGTNYGYTFGSGTRLTVV.

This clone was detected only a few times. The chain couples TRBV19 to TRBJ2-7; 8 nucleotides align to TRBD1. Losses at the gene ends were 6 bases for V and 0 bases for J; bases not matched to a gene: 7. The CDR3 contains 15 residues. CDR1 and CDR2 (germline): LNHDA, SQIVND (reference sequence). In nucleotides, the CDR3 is TGTGCCAGTAGACTCAGGGGGACAGGCTCCTACGAGCAGTACTTC. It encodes CASRLRGTGSYEQYF.

Here the CDR3 DNA reads TGTGCTAGTGGAGACCCGGGACTAGCGGGAGTTGAGCAGTTCTTC. Its protein is CASGDPGLAGVEQFF. The rearrangement uses TRBV12-5 and TRBJ2-1; TRBD2 agrees at 14 bases. From germline, CDR1 is LGHNT and CDR2 FRNRAP. There are 15 residues in the CDR3. J gave up 9 bases and V 6 bases, and 7 bases lay outside the gene matches. The variable domain in full, completed from reference TRBV12-5 and TRBJ2-1, reads DARVTQTPRHKVTEMGQEVTMRCQPILGHNTVFWYRQTMMQGLELLAYFRNRAPLDDSGMPKDRFSAEMPDATLATLKIQPSEPRDSAVYFCASGDPGLAGVEQFFGPGTRLTVL.

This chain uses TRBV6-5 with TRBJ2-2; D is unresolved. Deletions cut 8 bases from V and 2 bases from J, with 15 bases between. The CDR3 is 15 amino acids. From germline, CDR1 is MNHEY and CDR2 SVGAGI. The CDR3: CASRVVRINTGELFF. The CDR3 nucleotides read TGTGCCAGCCGGGTAGTACGCATCAACACCGGGGAGCTGTTTTTT.

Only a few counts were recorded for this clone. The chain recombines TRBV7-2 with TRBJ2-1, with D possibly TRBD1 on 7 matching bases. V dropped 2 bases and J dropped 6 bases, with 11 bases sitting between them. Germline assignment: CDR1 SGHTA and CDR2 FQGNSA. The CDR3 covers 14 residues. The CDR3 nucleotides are TGTGCCAGCAGCTTATACCAGGGGGGCAATGAGCAGTTCTTC. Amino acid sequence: CASSLYQGGNEQFF.

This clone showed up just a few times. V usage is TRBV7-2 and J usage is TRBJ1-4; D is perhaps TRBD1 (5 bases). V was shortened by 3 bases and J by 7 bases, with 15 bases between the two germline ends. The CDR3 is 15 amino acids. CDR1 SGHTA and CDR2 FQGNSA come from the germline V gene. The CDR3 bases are TGTGCCAGCAGCTTGATCGACAGTGCCATTGAAAAACTGTTTTTT. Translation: CASSLIDSAIEKLFF.

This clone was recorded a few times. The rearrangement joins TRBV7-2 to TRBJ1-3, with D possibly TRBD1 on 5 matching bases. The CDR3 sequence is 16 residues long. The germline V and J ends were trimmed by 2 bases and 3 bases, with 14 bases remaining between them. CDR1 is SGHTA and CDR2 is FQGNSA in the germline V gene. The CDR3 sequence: CASSLKPAGGGNTIYF. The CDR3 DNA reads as TGTGCCAGCAGCTTAAAACCAGCCGGGGGTGGAAACACCATATATTTT.

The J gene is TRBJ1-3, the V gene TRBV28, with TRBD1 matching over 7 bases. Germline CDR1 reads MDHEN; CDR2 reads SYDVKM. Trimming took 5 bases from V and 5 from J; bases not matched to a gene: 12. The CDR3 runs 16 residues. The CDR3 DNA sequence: TGTGCCAGCAGTGCCACCCAACAGGGGAGCAGAAACACCATATATTTT. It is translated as CASSATQQGSRNTIYF.

The CDR3 sequence is CASRKDRYNEQFF. The CDR3 region has the DNA TGTGCCAGCAGAAAGGACAGGTACAATGAGCAGTTCTTC. The chain combines TRBV27 with TRBJ2-1; 7 nucleotides agree with TRBD1. Germline values: CDR1 MNHEY, CDR2 SMNVEV (reference sequence). The CDR3 has 13 amino acids. V lost 6 bases and J lost 4; bases outside the gene matches: 3.

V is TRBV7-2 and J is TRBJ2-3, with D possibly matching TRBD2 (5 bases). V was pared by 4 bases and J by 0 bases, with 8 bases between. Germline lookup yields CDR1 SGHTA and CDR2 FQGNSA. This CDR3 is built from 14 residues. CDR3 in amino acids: CASSWTVSTDTQYF. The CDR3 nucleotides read TGTGCCAGCAGCTGGACTGTTAGCACAGATACGCAGTATTTT.